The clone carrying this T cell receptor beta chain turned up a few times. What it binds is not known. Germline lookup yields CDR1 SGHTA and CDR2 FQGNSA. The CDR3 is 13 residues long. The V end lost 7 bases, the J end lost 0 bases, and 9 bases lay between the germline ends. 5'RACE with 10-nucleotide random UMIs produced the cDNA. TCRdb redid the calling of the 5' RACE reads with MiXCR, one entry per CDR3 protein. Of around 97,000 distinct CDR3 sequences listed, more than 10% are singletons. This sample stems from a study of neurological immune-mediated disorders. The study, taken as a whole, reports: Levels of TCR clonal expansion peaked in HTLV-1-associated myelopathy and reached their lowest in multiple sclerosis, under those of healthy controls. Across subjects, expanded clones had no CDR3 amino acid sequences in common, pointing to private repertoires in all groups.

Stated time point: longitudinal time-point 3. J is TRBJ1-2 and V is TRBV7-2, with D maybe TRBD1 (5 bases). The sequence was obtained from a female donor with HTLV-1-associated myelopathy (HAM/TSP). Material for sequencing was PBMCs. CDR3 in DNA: TGTGCCAGCACCCCGGGACCTAACTATGGCTACACCTTC. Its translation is CASTPGPNYGYTF.